These 27 T cell receptor beta chains share one sample of origin, sequenced in a study of shared clonotypes between healthy human individuals. TCRdb keeps only in-frame clones here, not all; method: immunoSEQ multiplex PCR. The sample has 2 million or so clones; approximately 95% are singletons. Specimen: naive CD4+ T cells sorted from blood. Stated subset: CD45RA+ positively selected. These receptor sequences come from a man between 18 and 35 years old in good health.

The chain is built from TRBV7-6 and TRBJ2-1, with a tentative D call TRBD2 (5 bases). V was shortened by 1 base and J by 5 bases, with 9 bases between the two germline ends. CDR3 length equals 14 residues. In germline, CDR1 is SGHVS, CDR2 FNYEAQ. CDR3 DNA: TGTGCCAGCAGCTTAGGGTTGGAGGACAATGAGCAGTTCTTC. Protein sequence: CASSLGLEDNEQFF.

The chain recombines TRBV7-9 with TRBJ1-5; TRBD1 matches at 7 bases. The CDR3 runs 15 residues. The germline gives CDR1 SEHNR, CDR2 FQNEAQ (reference sequence). Losses at the gene ends were 4 bases for V and 2 bases for J; bases not matched to a gene: 5. The CDR3, as DNA: TGTGCCAGCAGCTATACAGGGGATGGCAATCAGCCCCAGCATTTT. As protein: CASSYTGDGNQPQHF.

This chain connects TRBV9 to TRBJ2-1; TRBD2 matches 10 bases. The ends lost 0 bases at V and 8 bases at J; junction bases unmatched: 8. The CDR3 sequence is 16 residues long. Germline-derived CDR1 and CDR2 are SGDLS and YYNGEE. The CDR3 sequence: CASSVVASGSWDEQFF. CDR3 coding DNA: TGTGCCAGCAGCGTAGTGGCTAGCGGGAGTTGGGATGAGCAGTTCTTC.

The chain joins TRBV28 to TRBJ2-2; D may match TRBD1 or TRBD2 (7 bases each). The V end was cut by 2 bases, the J end by 4 bases, with 20 bases between. This CDR3 contains 18 residues. Germline assignment: CDR1 MDHEN and CDR2 SYDVKM. CDR3 coding DNA: TGTGCCAGCAGTTTAGCCCCAGTTTGGGAGGGGGCCACCGGGGAGCTGTTTTTT. Translating it yields CASSLAPVWEGATGELFF.

This clone was counted only a few times. V and J are TRBV18 and TRBJ1-1; D is uncertain. Germline values: CDR1 KGHSH, CDR2 LQKENI. This CDR3 contains 14 residues. Trimming stripped 1 base from V and 1 base from J, with 7 bases between. The CDR3 is CASSPLQTNTEAFF. As DNA, the CDR3 is TGTGCCAGCTCACCACTACAGACGAACACTGAAGCTTTCTTT.

The chain has TRBV6-1 and TRBJ1-2; D may be TRBD1 (5 bases). CDR1 and CDR2 from the germline V gene are MNHNS and SASEGT. The CDR3 sequence is 15 residues long. Trimming cost V 3 bases and J 4 bases, with 15 bases left between them. The CDR3 loop reads CASSDLGTRGYGYTF. Written as DNA, the CDR3 is TGTGCCAGCAGTGACCTAGGGACCCGGGGCTATGGCTACACCTTC.

The chain carries TRBV6-5 and TRBJ2-5; maybe TRBD2 (6 bases). In germline, CDR1 is MNHEY, CDR2 SVGAGI. Trimming removed 5 bases from V and 2 bases from J, with 9 bases in between. This CDR3 spans 13 amino acids. This CDR3 is CASSRSGQETQYF. The CDR3 region has the DNA TGTGCCAGCAGTCGTAGCGGTCAAGAGACCCAGTACTTC.

The J gene is TRBJ1-1, the V gene TRBV18; 7 nucleotides match TRBD1. The V gene's germline CDR1 is KGHSH and CDR2 LQKENI. The junction had 9 bases not matched to a gene; V was cut back by 3 bases and J by 5 bases. The CDR3 spans 15 residues. CDR3 protein: CASSPQTGRGTEAFF. The CDR3 DNA reads as TGTGCCAGCTCACCCCAGACAGGGAGGGGGACTGAAGCTTTCTTT.

This chain uses TRBV4-1 with TRBJ1-3; 8 bases are shared with TRBD1. Trimming cost V 4 bases and J 0 bases; bases outside gene matches: 5. There are 16 residues in the CDR3. Germline CDR1 reads MGHRA; CDR2 reads YSYEKL. The CDR3 nucleotides read TGCGCCAGCAGCCTCCCGACAGGGGACTCTGGAAACACCATATATTTT. Translated: CASSLPTGDSGNTIYF.

V gene TRBV14 combines with J gene TRBJ2-7; D unresolved. The V end was cut by 0 bases, the J end by 0 bases, with 9 bases between. The length of the CDR3 is 15 residues. Germline CDR1 and CDR2: SGHDN and FVKESK. The CDR3 nucleotides are TGTGCCAGCAGCCAAGAAGGGTACACCTCCTACGAGCAGTACTTC. Translated, it gives CASSQEGYTSYEQYF.

V usage is TRBV27 and J usage is TRBJ2-2, with D tentatively TRBD2 (6 bases). V lost 6 bases and J lost 6, with 20 bases in between. This CDR3 region has 16 residues. CDR1 is MNHEY and CDR2 is SMNVEV in the germline V gene (reference sequence). The DNA for the CDR3 is TGTGCCAGCAGCCCAAGTCGGAGGGTGAAGGCCGGGGAGCTGTTTTTT. This gives the protein CASSPSRRVKAGELFF.

The chain joins TRBV5-1 to TRBJ1-6; 8 bases agree with TRBD1. CDR1 and CDR2 from the germline V gene are SGHRS and YFSETQ. V gave up 4 bases and J gave up 8 bases; unmatched junction bases: 8. The CDR3 length is 15 residues. CDR3 nucleotide sequence: TGCGCCAGCAGCCCCGGGGACAGGCCTTATTCACCCCTCCACTTT. Protein: CASSPGDRPYSPLHF.

In its sample, this clone was seen once. The V call is TRBV7-2, the J call TRBJ1-2; no clear D. The CDR3 consists of 16 residues. The germline V gene has CDR1 SGHTA and CDR2 FQGNSA. Trimming took 1 base from V and 4 from J, leaving 16 bases between them. The CDR3 DNA is TGTGCCAGCAGCTTAGGGCACCCCGCGGCGGGCTATGGCTACACCTTC. Protein sequence: CASSLGHPAAGYGYTF.

V gene TRBV6-5 combines with J gene TRBJ2-7; the D is unclear. Trimming took off 2 bases at V and 3 bases at J, with 11 bases between the two ends. The CDR3 loop spans 14 amino acids. Germline V gives CDR1 MNHEY, CDR2 SVGAGI. The DNA for the CDR3 is TGTGCCAGCAGTTACCTGGGGTCTGACTACGAGCAGTACTTC. Its protein is CASSYLGSDYEQYF.

The chain recombines TRBV6-6 with TRBJ1-5; 9 bases are shared with TRBD1. CDR3 length equals 15 residues. Germline trimming cut 6 bases from V and 7 bases from J; bases unmatched to any gene: 10. CDR1 MNHNY and CDR2 SVGAGI come from the germline V gene (reference sequence). The CDR3 nucleotides read TGTGCCAGCAGGGAACGGGGGGACAGGGTCCAGCCCCAGCATTTT. Protein sequence: CASRERGDRVQPQHF.

The J gene is TRBJ1-4, the V gene TRBV5-1; tentative D call: TRBD1 (6 bases). The CDR3 is 14 amino acids. V was pared by 4 bases and J by 8 bases, with 15 bases between. Germline V gene sequence: CDR1 SGHRS, CDR2 YFSETQ. The CDR3 spells CASSPGLQGEKLFF. The CDR3 DNA is TGCGCCAGCAGCCCGGGACTCCAGGGGGAAAAACTGTTTTTT.

The rearrangement joins TRBV5-4 to TRBJ2-3; a possible D gene is TRBD2 (5 bases). V was clipped by 1 base and J by 5 bases, with 8 bases between them. This CDR3 region has 13 residues. CDR1 is SGHNT and CDR2 is YYREEE in the germline V gene (reference sequence). The CDR3 nucleotides read TGTGCCAGCAGCTTGCCCCGGGAAGATACGCAGTATTTT. It is translated as CASSLPREDTQYF.

This chain joins TRBV10-3 and TRBJ1-4; the D gene is possibly TRBD1 (5 bases). This CDR3 spans 17 amino acids. V was cut by 10 bases and J by 0 bases, with 21 bases left in between. From germline, CDR1 is ENHRY and CDR2 SYGVKD. The CDR3 region is CATGTSGTYATNEKLFF. In DNA form, the CDR3 reads TGTGCCACCGGAACCTCAGGGACGTATGCAACTAATGAAAAACTGTTTTTT.

The V and J genes are TRBV27 and TRBJ2-5; 7 bases align to TRBD1. CDR1 and CDR2 (germline): MNHEY, SMNVEV (reference sequence). Trimming took 3 bases from V and 4 from J; bases not matched to a gene: 11. This CDR3 is built from 16 residues. The CDR3 region is CASSFLLGGGRETQYF. DNA for the CDR3: TGTGCCAGCAGTTTTCTTTTAGGGGGCGGACGAGAGACCCAGTACTTC.

The V gene is TRBV19, the J gene TRBJ2-6; D not resolved. Germline V lookup: CDR1 LNHDA, CDR2 SQIVND (reference sequence). The CDR3 totals 16 residues. V was cut by 3 bases and J by 2 bases, with 11 bases left in between. The CDR3 sequence is CASSIVSSAGANVLTF. In DNA, the CDR3 is TGTGCCAGTAGTATTGTCAGCTCGGCTGGGGCCAACGTCCTGACTTTC.

This clone was seen only once. Here the CDR3 DNA reads TGTGCCATCAGTGGGGGGGCAGGGTGGAACACTGAAGCTTTCTTT. It codes for CAISGGAGWNTEAFF. The chain employs TRBV10-3 and TRBJ1-1; D might be TRBD1 (6 bases). Germline V gives CDR1 ENHRY, CDR2 SYGVKD. The ends were cut back, 4 bases at V and 1 base at J, with 13 bases in the middle. CDR3 length: 15 amino acids.

This rearrangement joins TRBV28 to TRBJ1-5; D perhaps matches TRBD1 (5 bases). CDR1 and CDR2 from the germline V gene are MDHEN and SYDVKM. This CDR3 comprises 16 residues. Trimming cost V 3 bases and J 0 bases, with 12 bases left between them. Here the CDR3 reads CASSFGGTVSNQPQHF. DNA for the CDR3: TGTGCCAGCAGTTTTGGGGGGACCGTTAGCAATCAGCCCCAGCATTTT.

The chain is built from TRBV6-6 and TRBJ1-1; D unresolved. Germline values: CDR1 MNHNY, CDR2 SVGAGI (reference sequence). V was cut by 10 bases and J by 5 bases, with 20 bases left in between. CDR3 size: 14 residues. CDR3 nucleotides: TGTGCCATTCACGCCTCCCTAAGCGCAACTGAAGCTTTCTTT. Translation gives CAIHASLSATEAFF.

This chain uses TRBV29-1 with TRBJ2-3; maybe TRBD1 (5 bases). Germline V CDR1 and CDR2: SQVTM, ANQGSEA. V lost 6 bases and J 2 bases, leaving 18 bases between the germline ends. The CDR3 contains 15 residues. The CDR3 is CSVAGHQNPTDTQYF. The CDR3 bases are TGCAGCGTGGCCGGACACCAGAACCCCACAGATACGCAGTATTTT.

V is TRBV6-1 and J is TRBJ1-5; D is perhaps TRBD1 (6 bases). The germline gives CDR1 MNHNS, CDR2 SASEGT. The CDR3 runs to 14 residues. V was cut by 3 bases and J by 7 bases, with 13 bases left in between. CDR3 sequence reads: CASSDVGARQPQHF. CDR3 bases: TGTGCCAGCAGTGATGTGGGGGCGAGGCAGCCCCAGCATTTT.

V and J are TRBV30 and TRBJ1-1; no clear D gene. Germline lookup yields CDR1 GTSNPN and CDR2 SVGIG (reference sequence). The CDR3 is 15 residues long. V was cut by 1 base and J by 0 bases, with 12 bases left in between. The chain's CDR3 is CAWSAPELLNTEAFF. CDR3 nucleotide sequence: TGTGCCTGGAGTGCACCGGAACTGCTGAACACTGAAGCTTTCTTT.

Turning to this clone: This may arise from a read error, as a much more abundant clone is one base away. The same CDR3 can be traced to other DNA sequences in this sample. This chain connects TRBV11-2 to TRBJ2-7; D is uncertain. V dropped 5 bases and J dropped 3 bases, with 5 bases sitting between them. Per germline, CDR1 SGHAT and CDR2 FQNNGV. The CDR3 covers 11 residues. DNA for the CDR3: TGTGCCAGCAGCCCCTTCTACGAGCAGTACTTC. Amino acid sequence: CASSPFYEQYF.